This T cell receptor (beta chain) was identified in a study of tumor and adjacent non-tumor tissue in lung cancer. Of note for this clonotype: A junction boundary mismatches the germline segment, possibly from a read error.

RNA was extracted from bulk tissue without any cell sorting. Distant lung tissue was collected more than 3 cm away from the tumor edge. TCRbeta libraries were built with three rounds of nested PCR, modified from ARM-PCR. One entry per CDR3 protein results from TCRdb running MiXCR on the multiplex PCR reads. The data show 94,000 or so distinct CDR3 sequences, around 76% seen once. Sequenced sample: distant non-tumor lung tissue. This sequence originates from a woman aged 45 to 65 with non-small cell lung cancer.

CDR3 DNA sequence: TGTGTCAGCTCACCATTGAGCGTCGACGGGGAGCTATTTTTT. It is translated as CVSSPLSVDGELFF. J is TRBJ2-2 and V is TRBV18, with D tentatively TRBD2 (5 bases). The CDR3 is 14 residues long. Germline lookup yields CDR1 KGHSH and CDR2 LQKENI.